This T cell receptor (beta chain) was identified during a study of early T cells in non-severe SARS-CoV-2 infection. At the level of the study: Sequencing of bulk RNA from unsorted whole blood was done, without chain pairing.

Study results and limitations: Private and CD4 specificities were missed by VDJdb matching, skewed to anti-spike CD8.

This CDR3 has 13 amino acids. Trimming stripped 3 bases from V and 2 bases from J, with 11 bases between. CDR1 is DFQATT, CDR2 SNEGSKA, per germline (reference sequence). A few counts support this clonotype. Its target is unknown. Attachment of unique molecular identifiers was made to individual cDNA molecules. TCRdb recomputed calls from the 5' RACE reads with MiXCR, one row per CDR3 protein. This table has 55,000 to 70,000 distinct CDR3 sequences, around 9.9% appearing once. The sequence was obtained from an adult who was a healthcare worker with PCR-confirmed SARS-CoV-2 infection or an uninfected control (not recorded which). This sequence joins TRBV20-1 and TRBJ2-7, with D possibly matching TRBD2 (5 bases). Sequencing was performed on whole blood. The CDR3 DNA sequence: TGCAGTGCTAGGACGGACTTGACCTACGAGCAGTACTTC. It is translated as CSARTDLTYEQYF.